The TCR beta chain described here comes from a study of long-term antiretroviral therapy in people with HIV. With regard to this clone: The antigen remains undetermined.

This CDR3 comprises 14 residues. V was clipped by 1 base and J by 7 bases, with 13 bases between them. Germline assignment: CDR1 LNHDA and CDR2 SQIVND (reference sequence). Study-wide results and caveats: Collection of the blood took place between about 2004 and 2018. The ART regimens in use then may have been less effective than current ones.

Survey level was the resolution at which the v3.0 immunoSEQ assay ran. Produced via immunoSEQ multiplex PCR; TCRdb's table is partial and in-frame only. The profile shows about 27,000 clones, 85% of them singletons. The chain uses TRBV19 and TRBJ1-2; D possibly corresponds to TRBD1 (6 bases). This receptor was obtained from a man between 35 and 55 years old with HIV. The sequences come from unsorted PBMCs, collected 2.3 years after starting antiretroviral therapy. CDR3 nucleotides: TGTGCCAGTAGTATAGGAGTGGGGGCGGCTGGCTACACCTTC. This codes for CASSIGVGAAGYTF.